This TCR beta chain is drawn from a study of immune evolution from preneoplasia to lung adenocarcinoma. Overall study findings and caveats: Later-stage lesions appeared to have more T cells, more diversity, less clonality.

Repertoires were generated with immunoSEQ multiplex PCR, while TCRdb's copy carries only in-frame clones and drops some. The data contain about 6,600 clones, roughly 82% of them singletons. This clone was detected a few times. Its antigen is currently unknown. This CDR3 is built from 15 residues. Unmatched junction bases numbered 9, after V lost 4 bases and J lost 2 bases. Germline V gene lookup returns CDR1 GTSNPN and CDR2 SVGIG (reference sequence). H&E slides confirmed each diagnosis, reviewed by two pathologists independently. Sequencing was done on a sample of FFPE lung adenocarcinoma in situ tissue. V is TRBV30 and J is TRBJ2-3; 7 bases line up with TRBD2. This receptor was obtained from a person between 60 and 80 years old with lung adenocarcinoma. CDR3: CAWNGWGGDTDTQYF. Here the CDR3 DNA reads TGTGCCTGGAACGGCTGGGGGGGAGACACAGATACGCAGTATTTT.